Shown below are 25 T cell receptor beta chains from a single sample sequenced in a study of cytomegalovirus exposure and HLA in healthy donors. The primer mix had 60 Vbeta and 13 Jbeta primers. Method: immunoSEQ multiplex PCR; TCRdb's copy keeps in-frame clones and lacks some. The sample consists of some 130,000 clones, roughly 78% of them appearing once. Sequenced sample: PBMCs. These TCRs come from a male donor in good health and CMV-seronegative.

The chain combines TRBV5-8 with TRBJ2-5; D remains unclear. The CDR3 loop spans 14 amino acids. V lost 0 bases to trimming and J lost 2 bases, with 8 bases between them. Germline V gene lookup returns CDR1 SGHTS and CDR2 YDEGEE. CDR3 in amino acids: CASSLGALQETQYF. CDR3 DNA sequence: TGTGCCAGCAGCTTGGGTGCTCTACAAGAGACCCAGTACTTC.

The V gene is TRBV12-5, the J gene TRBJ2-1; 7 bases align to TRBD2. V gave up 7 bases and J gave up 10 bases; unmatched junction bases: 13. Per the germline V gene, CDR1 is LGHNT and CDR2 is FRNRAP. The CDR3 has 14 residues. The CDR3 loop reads CASVPPPGGGEQFF. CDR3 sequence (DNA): TGTGCTAGTGTTCCCCCGCCGGGGGGAGGAGAGCAGTTCTTC.

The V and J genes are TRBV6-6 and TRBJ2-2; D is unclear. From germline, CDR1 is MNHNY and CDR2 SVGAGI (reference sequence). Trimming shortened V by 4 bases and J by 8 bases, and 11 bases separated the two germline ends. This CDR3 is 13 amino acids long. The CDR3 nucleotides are TGTGCCAGCAGTTCCGCCATCACAGGGGAGCTGTTTTTT. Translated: CASSSAITGELFF.

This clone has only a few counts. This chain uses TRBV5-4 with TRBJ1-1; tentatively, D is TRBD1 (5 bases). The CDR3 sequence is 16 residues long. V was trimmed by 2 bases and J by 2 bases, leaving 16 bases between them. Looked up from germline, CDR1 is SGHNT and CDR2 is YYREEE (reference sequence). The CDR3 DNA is TGTGCCAGCAGCTTTTACCGGGGGGAACTTAACACTGAAGCTTTCTTT. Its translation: CASSFYRGELNTEAFF.

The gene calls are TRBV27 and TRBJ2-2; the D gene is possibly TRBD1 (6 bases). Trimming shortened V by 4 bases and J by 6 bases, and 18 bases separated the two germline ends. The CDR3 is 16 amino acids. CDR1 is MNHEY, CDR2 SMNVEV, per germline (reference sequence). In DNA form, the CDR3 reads TGTGCCAGCAGTTGGAACAGGGCACCCCCCGCCGGGGAGCTGTTTTTT. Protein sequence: CASSWNRAPPAGELFF.

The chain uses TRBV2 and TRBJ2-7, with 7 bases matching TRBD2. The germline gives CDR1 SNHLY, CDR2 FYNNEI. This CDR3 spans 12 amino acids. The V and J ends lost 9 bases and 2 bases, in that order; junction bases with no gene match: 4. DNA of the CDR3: TGTGCCAGTTGGGAGGGACCCTACGAGCAGTACTTC. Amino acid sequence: CASWEGPYEQYF.

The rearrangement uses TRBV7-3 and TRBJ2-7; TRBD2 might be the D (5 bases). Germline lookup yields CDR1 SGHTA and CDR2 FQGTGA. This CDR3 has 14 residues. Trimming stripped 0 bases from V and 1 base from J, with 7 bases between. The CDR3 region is CASSLTPGSYEQYF. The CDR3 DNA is TGTGCCAGCAGCTTAACTCCGGGGTCCTACGAGCAGTACTTC.

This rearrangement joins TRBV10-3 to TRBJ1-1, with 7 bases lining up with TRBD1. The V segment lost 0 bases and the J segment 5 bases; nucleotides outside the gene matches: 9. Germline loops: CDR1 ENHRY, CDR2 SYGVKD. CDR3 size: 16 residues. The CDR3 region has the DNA TGTGCCATCAGTGAGTCACAGGGGTTTCGAAAAACTGAAGCTTTCTTT. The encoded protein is CAISESQGFRKTEAFF.

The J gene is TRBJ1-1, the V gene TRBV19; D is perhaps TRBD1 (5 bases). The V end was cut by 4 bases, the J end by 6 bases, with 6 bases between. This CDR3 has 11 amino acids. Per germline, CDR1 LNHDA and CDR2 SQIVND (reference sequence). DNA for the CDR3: TGTGCCAGTAGTACAGGGCCTGAAGCTTTCTTT. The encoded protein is CASSTGPEAFF.

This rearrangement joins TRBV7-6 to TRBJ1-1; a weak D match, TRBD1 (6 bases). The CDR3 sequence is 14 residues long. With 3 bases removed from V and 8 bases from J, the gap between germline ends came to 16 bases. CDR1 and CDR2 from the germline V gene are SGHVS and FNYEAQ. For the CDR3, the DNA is TGTGCCAGCAGCTTGGATTACAGGGCCCAAGAAGCTTTCTTT. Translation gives CASSLDYRAQEAFF.

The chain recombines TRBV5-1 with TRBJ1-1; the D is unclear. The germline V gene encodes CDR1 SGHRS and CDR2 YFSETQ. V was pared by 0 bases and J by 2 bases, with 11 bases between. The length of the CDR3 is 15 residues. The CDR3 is CASSLGQRTNTEAFF. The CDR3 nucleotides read TGCGCCAGCAGCTTGGGGCAGCGTACTAACACTGAAGCTTTCTTT.

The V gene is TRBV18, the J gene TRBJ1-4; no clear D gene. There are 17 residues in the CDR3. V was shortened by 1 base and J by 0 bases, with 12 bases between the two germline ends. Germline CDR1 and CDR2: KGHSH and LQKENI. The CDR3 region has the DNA TGTGCCAGCTCACCACGCGGAGGTCTAGCAACTAATGAAAAACTGTTTTTT. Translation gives CASSPRGGLATNEKLFF.

The DNA of the CDR3 is TGTGCCAGCAGCTTGAACAGGGGGCGCGTCACCGGGGAGCTGTTTTTT. Translated: CASSLNRGRVTGELFF. The J gene is TRBJ2-2, the V gene TRBV7-2, with 9 bases matching TRBD1. This CDR3 contains 16 residues. J was trimmed by 4 bases and V by 3 bases; bases with no gene match: 6. Germline V gives CDR1 SGHTA, CDR2 FQGNSA.

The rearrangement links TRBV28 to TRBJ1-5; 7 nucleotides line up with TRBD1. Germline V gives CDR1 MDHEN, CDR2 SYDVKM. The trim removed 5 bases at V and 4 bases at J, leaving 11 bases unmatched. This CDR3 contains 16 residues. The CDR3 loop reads CASSPRTGSNNQPQHF. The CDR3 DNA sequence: TGTGCCAGCAGTCCTCGGACAGGTTCTAATAATCAGCCCCAGCATTTT.

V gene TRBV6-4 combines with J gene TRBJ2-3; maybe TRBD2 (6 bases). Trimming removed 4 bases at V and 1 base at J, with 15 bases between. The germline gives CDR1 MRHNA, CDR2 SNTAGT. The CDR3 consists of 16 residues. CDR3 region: CASSGGSASGTDTQYF. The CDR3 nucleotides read TGTGCCAGCAGTGGGGGGTCGGCTAGCGGCACAGATACGCAGTATTTT.

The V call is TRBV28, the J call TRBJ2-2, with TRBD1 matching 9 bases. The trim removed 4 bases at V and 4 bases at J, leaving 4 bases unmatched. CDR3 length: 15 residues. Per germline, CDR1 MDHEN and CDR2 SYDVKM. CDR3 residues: CASSSGQGTTGELFF. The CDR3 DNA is TGTGCCAGCAGTTCGGGACAGGGCACCACCGGGGAGCTGTTTTTT.

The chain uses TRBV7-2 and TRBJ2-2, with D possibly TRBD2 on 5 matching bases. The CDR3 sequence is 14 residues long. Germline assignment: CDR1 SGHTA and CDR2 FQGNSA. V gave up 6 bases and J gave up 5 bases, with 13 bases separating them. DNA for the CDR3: TGTGCCAGCAGTCGGACCTCGGGGACCGGGGAGCTGTTTTTT. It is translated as CASSRTSGTGELFF.

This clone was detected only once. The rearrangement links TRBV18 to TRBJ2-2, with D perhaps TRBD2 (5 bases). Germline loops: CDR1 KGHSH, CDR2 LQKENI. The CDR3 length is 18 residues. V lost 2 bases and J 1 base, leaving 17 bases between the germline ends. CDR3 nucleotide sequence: TGTGCCAGCTCACCAAGATTGCGGACTGACCTGAACACCGGGGAGCTGTTTTTT. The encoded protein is CASSPRLRTDLNTGELFF.

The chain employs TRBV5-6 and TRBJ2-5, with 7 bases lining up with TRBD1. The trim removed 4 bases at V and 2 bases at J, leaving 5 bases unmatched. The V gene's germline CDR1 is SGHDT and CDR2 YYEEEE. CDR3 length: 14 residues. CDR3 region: CASSRTGDQETQYF. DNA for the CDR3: TGTGCCAGCAGCAGAACAGGGGATCAAGAGACCCAGTACTTC. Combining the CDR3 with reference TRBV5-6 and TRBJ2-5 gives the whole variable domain DAGVTQSPTHLIKTRGQQVTLRCSPKSGHDTVSWYQQALGQGPQFIFQYYEEEERQRGNFPDRFSGHQFPNYSSELNVNALLLGDSALYLCASSRTGDQETQYFGPGTRLLVL.

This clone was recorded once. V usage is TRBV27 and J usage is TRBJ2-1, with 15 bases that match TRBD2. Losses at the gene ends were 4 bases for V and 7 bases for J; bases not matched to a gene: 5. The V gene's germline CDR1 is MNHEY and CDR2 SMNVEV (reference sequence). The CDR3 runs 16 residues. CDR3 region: CASSSGLAGGPNEQFF. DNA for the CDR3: TGTGCCAGCAGTTCCGGACTAGCGGGAGGGCCGAATGAGCAGTTCTTC.

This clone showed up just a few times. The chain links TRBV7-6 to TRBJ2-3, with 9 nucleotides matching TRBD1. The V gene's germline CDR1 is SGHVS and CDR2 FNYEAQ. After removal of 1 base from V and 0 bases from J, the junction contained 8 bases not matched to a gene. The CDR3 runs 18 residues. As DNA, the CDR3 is TGTGCCAGCAGCTTAGGACCCGGACAGGGGATGAGCACAGATACGCAGTATTTT. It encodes CASSLGPGQGMSTDTQYF.

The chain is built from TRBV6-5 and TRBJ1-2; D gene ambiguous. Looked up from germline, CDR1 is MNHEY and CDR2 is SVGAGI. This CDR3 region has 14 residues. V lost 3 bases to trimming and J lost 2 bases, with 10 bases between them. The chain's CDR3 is CASSYRRQNYGYTF. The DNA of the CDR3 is TGTGCCAGCAGTTATCGGAGGCAGAACTATGGCTACACCTTC.

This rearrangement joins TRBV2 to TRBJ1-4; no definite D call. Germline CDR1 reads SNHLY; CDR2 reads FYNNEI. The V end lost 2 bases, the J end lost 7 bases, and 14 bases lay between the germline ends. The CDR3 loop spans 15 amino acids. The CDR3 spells CASSEFTDGGEKLFF. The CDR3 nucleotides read TGTGCCAGCAGTGAATTCACGGATGGCGGTGAAAAACTGTTTTTT. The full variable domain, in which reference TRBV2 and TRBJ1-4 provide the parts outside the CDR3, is EPEVTQTPSHQVTQMGQEVILRCVPISNHLYFYWYRQILGQKVEFLVSFYNNEISEKSEIFDDQFSVERPDGSNFTLKIRSTKLEDSAMYFCASSEFTDGGEKLFFGSGTQLSVL.

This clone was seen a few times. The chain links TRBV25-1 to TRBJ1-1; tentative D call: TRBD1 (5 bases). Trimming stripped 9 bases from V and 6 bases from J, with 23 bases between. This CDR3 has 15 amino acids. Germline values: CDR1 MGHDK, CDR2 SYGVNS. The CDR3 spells CASSFAGGESAEAFF. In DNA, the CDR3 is TGTGCCAGTTCTTTCGCGGGGGGGGAGAGTGCTGAAGCTTTCTTT. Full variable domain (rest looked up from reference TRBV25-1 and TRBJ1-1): EADIYQTPRYLVIGTGKKITLECSQTMGHDKMYWYQQDPGMELHLIHYSYGVNSTEKGDLSSESTVSRIRTEHFPLTLESARPSHTSQYLCASSFAGGESAEAFFGQGTRLTVV.

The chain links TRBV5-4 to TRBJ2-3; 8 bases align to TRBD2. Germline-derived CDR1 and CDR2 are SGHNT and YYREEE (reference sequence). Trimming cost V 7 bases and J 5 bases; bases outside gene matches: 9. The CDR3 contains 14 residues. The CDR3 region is CASRNAAGEDTQYF. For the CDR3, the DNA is TGTGCCAGCCGGAACGCAGCGGGAGAAGATACGCAGTATTTT.